One sample yielded the 25 T cell receptor beta chains listed below, sequenced in a study of blood T cell repertoires in COVID-19. Sequenced by immunoSEQ multiplex PCR; TCRdb stores in-frame clones only, minus some. The table includes 140,000 or so clones, around 79% detected once. Material for sequencing was peripheral blood. The receptors stem from a woman between 65 and 79 years old with COVID-19, enrolled during active disease.

The chain is built from TRBV3-1 (or the pseudogene TRBV3-2) and TRBJ1-3; the D gene is possibly TRBD1 (5 bases). V gave up 0 bases and J gave up 4 bases, with 10 bases separating them. CDR1 is LGHDT, CDR2 YNNKEL, per germline (reference sequence). The CDR3 is 15 amino acids. The CDR3 sequence: CASSQEDIRGNTIYF. The CDR3 region has the DNA TGTGCCAGCAGCCAAGAGGACATTCGAGGAAACACCATATATTTT.

This CDR3 is CAWSTGSDTEAFF. CDR3 nucleotide sequence: TGTGCCTGGAGTACAGGGTCAGACACTGAAGCTTTCTTT. V gene TRBV30 combines with J gene TRBJ1-1; a possible D gene is TRBD1 (6 bases). The CDR3 contains 13 residues. Between the trimmed V and J ends, which lost 2 bases and 3 bases, there was a span of 10 bases. Germline V gives CDR1 GTSNPN, CDR2 SVGIG (reference sequence).

The genes are TRBV19 and TRBJ1-4; no firm D call. The V end was cut by 0 bases, the J end by 2 bases, with 10 bases between. CDR3 size: 16 residues. Germline CDR1 is LNHDA and CDR2 is SQIVND (reference sequence). The CDR3 region is CASSIDASGTNEKLFF. CDR3 DNA: TGTGCCAGTAGTATAGACGCCAGCGGGACTAATGAAAAACTGTTTTTT.

The chain recombines TRBV7-9 with TRBJ2-3, with TRBD2 identical over 7 bases. There are 16 residues in the CDR3. CDR1 is SEHNR, CDR2 FQNEAQ, per germline (reference sequence). The ends lost 2 bases at V and 6 bases at J; junction bases unmatched: 11. CDR3 sequence (DNA): TGTGCCAGCAGCTTAAACTTGGCGGGGGATTACGATACGCAGTATTTT. Protein: CASSLNLAGDYDTQYF.

At least ten counts were recorded for this clone. V and J are TRBV7-9 and TRBJ2-7, with TRBD2 identical over 7 bases. Germline loops: CDR1 SEHNR, CDR2 FQNEAQ (reference sequence). With 5 bases clipped from V and 0 bases from J, the junction kept 7 bases outside the gene matches. There are 15 residues in the CDR3. The CDR3 loop reads CASSPVGGGSYEQYF. The CDR3 DNA is TGTGCCAGCAGCCCCGTCGGCGGGGGCTCCTACGAGCAGTACTTC. The entire variable domain, with the rest obtained from reference TRBV7-9 and TRBJ2-7, is as follows: DTGVSQNPRHKITKRGQNVTFRCDPISEHNRLYWYRQTLGQGPEFLTYFQNEAQLEKSRLLSDRFSAERPKGSFSTLEIQRTEQGDSAMYLCASSPVGGGSYEQYFGPGTRLTVT.

The V and J genes are TRBV7-9 and TRBJ1-3, with D tentatively TRBD1 (5 bases). Per the germline V gene, CDR1 is SEHNR and CDR2 is FQNEAQ (reference sequence). This CDR3 has 16 amino acids. Trimming left V 1 base short and J 0 bases short, with 10 bases between. The CDR3 coding sequence is TGTGCCAGCAGCTTAGGGACAAGTAGCTCTGGAAACACCATATATTTT. Translating it yields CASSLGTSSSGNTIYF.

The CDR3 here is CASHEGGEKLFF. The CDR3, as DNA: TGTGCCAGCCACGAAGGGGGTGAAAAACTGTTTTTT. The chain carries TRBV2 and TRBJ1-4; D is possibly TRBD1 (6 bases). From germline, CDR1 is SNHLY and CDR2 FYNNEI. The CDR3 sequence is 12 residues long. V gave up 8 bases and J gave up 7 bases, with 11 bases separating them.

This clone was observed once. This chain joins TRBV18 and TRBJ1-2, with D perhaps matching TRBD1 (5 bases). The V end lost 6 bases, the J end lost 3 bases, and 11 bases lay between the germline ends. CDR3 size: 13 residues. Germline CDR1 and CDR2: KGHSH and LQKENI. CDR3 sequence: CASSLGQDYGYTF. Written as DNA, the CDR3 is TGTGCCAGCTCTCTCGGACAAGACTATGGCTACACCTTC. The full variable domain, its missing parts supplied by reference TRBV18 and TRBJ1-2, is NAGVMQNPRHLVRRRGQEARLRCSPMKGHSHVYWYRQLPEEGLKFMVYLQKENIIDESGMPKERFSAEFPKEGPSILRIQQVVRGDSAAYFCASSLGQDYGYTFGSGTRLTVV.

The J gene is TRBJ1-1, the V gene TRBV5-1; TRBD1 agrees at 7 bases. J gave up 5 bases and V 4 bases, and 11 bases lay outside the gene matches. This CDR3 is 15 amino acids long. Germline-derived CDR1 and CDR2 are SGHRS and YFSETQ. The CDR3 loop reads CASSGGTGQKTEAFF. In nucleotides, the CDR3 is TGCGCCAGCAGCGGTGGGACGGGACAGAAGACTGAAGCTTTCTTT.

J is TRBJ1-1 and V is TRBV20-1, with D perhaps TRBD1 (6 bases). Germline-derived CDR1 and CDR2 are DFQATT and SNEGSKA (reference sequence). The CDR3 is made up of 11 amino acids. The V gene lost 4 bases and the J gene lost 4 bases, with 7 bases spanning the gap. The CDR3, as DNA: TGCAGTGCTACCAGGGGCACTGAAGCTTTCTTT. Protein product: CSATRGTEAFF.

V is TRBV3-1 (or the pseudogene TRBV3-2) and J is TRBJ2-7, with D perhaps TRBD1 (7 bases). CDR1 and CDR2 from the germline V gene are LGHDT and YNNKEL (reference sequence). CDR3 length: 14 amino acids. Trimming shortened V by 4 bases and J by 2 bases, and 12 bases separated the two germline ends. For the CDR3, the DNA is TGTGCCAGCAGCCGCGGGACAGCAGCCTACGAGCAGTACTTC. This translates into CASSRGTAAYEQYF.

The V and J genes are TRBV19 and TRBJ1-2, with TRBD1 matching over 7 bases. The CDR3 runs to 15 residues. Germline values: CDR1 LNHDA, CDR2 SQIVND (reference sequence). V shed 9 bases, J shed 2 bases, and the junction held 12 bases outside the gene matches. Here the CDR3 reads CASQGVAGGNYGYTF. Here the CDR3 DNA reads TGTGCCAGCCAAGGAGTGGCAGGGGGGAACTATGGCTACACCTTC.

The chain recombines TRBV7-2 with TRBJ2-3; D unresolved. The V gene's germline CDR1 is SGHTA and CDR2 FQGNSA. There are 12 residues in the CDR3. Trimming shortened V by 1 base and J by 7 bases, and 6 bases separated the two germline ends. The CDR3 coding sequence is TGTGCCAGCAGCTTAGAGCCGTATACGCAGTATTTT. This gives the protein CASSLEPYTQYF.

In DNA form, the CDR3 reads TGCGCCAGCTCCGTCGGGGACAGATACACTGAAGCTTTCTTT. Residues: CASSVGDRYTEAFF. The chain recombines TRBV5-1 with TRBJ1-1; TRBD1 matches 7 bases. Germline CDR1 and CDR2: SGHRS and YFSETQ. CDR3 length: 14 residues. The J segment lost 3 bases and the V segment lost 7 bases, leaving 9 bases of the junction unmatched.

Only a few counts were recorded for this clone. This sequence joins TRBV10-3 and TRBJ1-3; 10 nucleotides agree with TRBD1. Germline loops: CDR1 ENHRY, CDR2 SYGVKD. The CDR3 extends over 13 amino acids. J gave up 12 bases and V 4 bases, and 6 bases lay outside the gene matches. The CDR3 is CAISGDRGLGIYF. The CDR3 region has the DNA TGTGCCATCAGTGGGGACAGGGGACTTGGCATATATTTT.

This clone was picked up one time. This chain uses TRBV7-9 with TRBJ1-1; no clear D gene. Germline V gives CDR1 SEHNR, CDR2 FQNEAQ (reference sequence). The CDR3 runs 16 residues. Trimming took off 2 bases at V and 4 bases at J, with 17 bases between the two ends. This CDR3 reads CASSLSAGQSGTEAFF. The CDR3 nucleotides are TGTGCCAGCAGCTTAAGCGCTGGCCAAAGCGGCACTGAAGCTTTCTTT.

The gene calls are TRBV28 and TRBJ2-5; 7 bases line up with TRBD2. The CDR3 spans 15 residues. J lost 6 bases, V lost 5 bases, and 12 bases had no gene match. The germline V gene encodes CDR1 MDHEN and CDR2 SYDVKM. CDR3 region: CASSPPRTRGQTQYF. In DNA, the CDR3 is TGTGCCAGCAGTCCCCCCCGGACTAGAGGCCAGACCCAGTACTTC.

CDR3 bases: TGTGCCATCAGTGAGTCCCCGGACAGCAAATGGCATTTT. Amino acid sequence: CAISESPDSKWHF. The rearrangement links TRBV10-3 to TRBJ1-5; D is perhaps TRBD1 (6 bases). The CDR3 extends over 13 amino acids. V dropped 0 bases and J dropped 15 bases, with 15 bases sitting between them. Germline V CDR1 and CDR2: ENHRY, SYGVKD.

The chain links TRBV28 to TRBJ2-7, with 9 bases identical to TRBD1. CDR3 length: 15 residues. Germline V gives CDR1 MDHEN, CDR2 SYDVKM. V lost 5 bases, J lost 4 bases, and 9 bases stayed unmatched. CDR3 residues: CASSTPGQGGYEQYF. The CDR3 DNA sequence: TGTGCCAGCAGTACCCCGGGACAGGGTGGGTACGAGCAGTACTTC.

The genes are TRBV7-2 and TRBJ2-7, with a possible D match to TRBD1 (6 bases). The CDR3 is 13 amino acids. Germline CDR1 is SGHTA and CDR2 is FQGNSA. The V and J ends lost 6 bases and 2 bases respectively, with 11 bases between them. CDR3 coding DNA: TGTGCCAGCAGGGCCCAGGGGACCTACGAGCAGTACTTC. It is translated as CASRAQGTYEQYF. Full variable domain (outside the CDR3, taken from reference TRBV7-2 and TRBJ2-7): GAGVSQSPSNKVTEKGKDVELRCDPISGHTALYWYRQSLGQGLEFLIYFQGNSAPDKSGLPSDRFSAERTGGSVSTLTIQRTQQEDSAVYLCASRAQGTYEQYFGPGTRLTVT.

The chain carries TRBV7-9 and TRBJ2-7; 8 nucleotides line up with TRBD2. From germline, CDR1 is SEHNR and CDR2 FQNEAQ (reference sequence). The V and J ends lost 3 bases and 2 bases, in that order; junction bases with no gene match: 6. The CDR3 runs to 15 residues. DNA for the CDR3: TGTGCCAGCAGCTTTAGGCGGGGGGCAGCCTACGAGCAGTACTTC. Amino acids: CASSFRRGAAYEQYF.

This clone has just one count. The CDR3: CASSHAMGQASDYGYTF. CDR3 DNA: TGTGCCAGTAGCCATGCTATGGGACAGGCCTCTGACTATGGCTACACCTTC. This rearrangement joins TRBV19 to TRBJ1-2; 8 positions match TRBD1. The V and J ends lost 6 bases and 3 bases, in that order; junction bases with no gene match: 15. The CDR3 extends over 17 amino acids. Germline V gives CDR1 LNHDA, CDR2 SQIVND (reference sequence). Variable domain in full (rest from reference TRBV19 and TRBJ1-2): DGGITQSPKYLFRKEGQNVTLSCEQNLNHDAMYWYRQDPGQGLRLIYYSQIVNDFQKGDIAEGYSVSREKKESFPLTVTSAQKNPTAFYLCASSHAMGQASDYGYTFGSGTRLTVV.

This chain connects TRBV30 to TRBJ1-6, with 8 bases fitting TRBD1. The CDR3 runs to 13 residues. The V and J ends lost 7 bases and 6 bases, in that order; junction bases with no gene match: 5. Germline CDR1 is GTSNPN and CDR2 is SVGIG (reference sequence). CDR3 loop: CASSTGANSPLHF. For the CDR3, the DNA is TGTGCCTCTTCGACAGGGGCTAATTCACCCCTCCACTTT.

The chain uses TRBV6-2 or TRBV6-3 and TRBJ1-3; no clear D. The germline V and J ends were trimmed by 2 bases and 0 bases, with 8 bases remaining between them. The CDR3 extends over 15 amino acids. Per germline, CDR1 MNHEY and CDR2 SVGEGT. CDR3 coding DNA: TGTGCCAGCAGTTACGCGCGAACCTCTGGAAACACCATATATTTT. Protein product: CASSYARTSGNTIYF.

To note about this clone: The identical CDR3 is also encoded by other nucleotide sequences in the sample. The genes are TRBV5-1 and TRBJ1-3, with D uncertain. Per germline, CDR1 SGHRS and CDR2 YFSETQ. The CDR3 runs to 14 residues. V was cut by 0 bases and J by 4 bases, with 8 bases left in between. The CDR3 sequence: CASSLDNSGNTIYF. CDR3 in DNA: TGCGCCAGCAGCTTGGATAATTCCGGAAACACCATATATTTT.